This T cell receptor (beta chain) was obtained from a study of memory CD4+ T cells and cytomegalovirus serostatus. Study processing details: After removing out-of-frame reads, under 2.5 million distinct TCRbeta sequences remained. Clones were read by immunoSEQ multiplex PCR, and TCRdb kept only the in-frame ones, dropping some. The V and J calls and clone size come from that table; D and trimming were worked out from the DNA. The sample records over 40,000 clones, 60% to 85% being singletons. The sort gate was single viable CD3+CD4+CD8-CD45RO+ cells for memory CD4+ T cells. The CDR3 runs 12 residues. Trimming shortened V by 5 bases and J by 5 bases, and 6 bases separated the two germline ends. CDR1 MNHNS and CDR2 SASEGT come from the germline V gene.

Source material: memory CD4+ T cells from blood. The receptor was derived from an adult in good health and CMV-seronegative. The chain uses TRBV6-1 and TRBJ1-4; D remains ambiguous. The CDR3 bases are TGTGCCAGCAGTCGCCCGAATGAAAAACTGTTTTTT. The encoded protein is CASSRPNEKLFF.